In its sample, the clone carrying this T cell receptor (beta chain) was seen many times. Its antigen is still unknown. This sample stems from a study of CD8 T cells in ankylosing spondylitis. Study-wide points: Several highly homologous variants made up a TCR beta motif that seemed to typify ankylosing spondylitis blood. Reportedly, disease-linked clones are significantly enriched in ankylosing spondylitis patients' matched synovial fluid. Within peripheral blood, clones linked to disease were CD8+ and relatively rare. Earlier work had already found some motif variants in reactive arthritis synovial fluid and blood.

Germline V gene sequence: CDR1 SNHLY, CDR2 FYNNEI. After removal of 6 bases from V and 7 bases from J, the junction contained 9 bases not matched to a gene. CDR3 length equals 14 residues. Quantitative 5'-RACE was performed with molecular barcodes, and it yielded the TCR beta libraries. TCRdb reprocessed the 5' RACE reads via MiXCR and lists one record per CDR3 protein. The sample has approximately 520,000 distinct CDR3 sequences; approximately 5% are singletons. The TCR comes from a male donor with ankylosing spondylitis. This rearrangement joins TRBV2 to TRBJ1-5, with 7 nucleotides matching TRBD1. What was sequenced was blood, either unsorted or a sorted T cell fraction (not recorded which). The CDR3 protein is CASSGRRQGQPQHF. CDR3 coding DNA: TGTGCCAGCAGCGGGCGGAGACAGGGACAGCCCCAGCATTTT.